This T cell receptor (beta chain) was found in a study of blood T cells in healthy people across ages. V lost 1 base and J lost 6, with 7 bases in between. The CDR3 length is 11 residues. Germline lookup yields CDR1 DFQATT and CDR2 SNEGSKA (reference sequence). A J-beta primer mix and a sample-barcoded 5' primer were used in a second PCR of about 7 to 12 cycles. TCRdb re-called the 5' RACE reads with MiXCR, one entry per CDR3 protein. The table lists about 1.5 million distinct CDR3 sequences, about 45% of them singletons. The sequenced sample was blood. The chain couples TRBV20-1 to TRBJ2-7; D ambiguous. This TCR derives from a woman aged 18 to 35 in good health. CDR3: CSARVAAEQYF. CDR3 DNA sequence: TGCAGTGCTAGAGTTGCAGCCGAGCAGTACTTC.